The present T cell receptor beta chain was sequenced within a study of blood T cell repertoires in COVID-19. The overall study: From T cells, B-cell-depleted T cells, or PBMCs came the material, which was cDNA or gDNA.

Trimming left V 3 bases short and J 0 bases short, with 11 bases between. From germline, CDR1 is LNHDA and CDR2 SQIVND (reference sequence). CDR3 length: 15 residues. Authors' data handling: It was from reference gene primer amplification that nucleated cell counts were estimated. Profiled with immunoSEQ multiplex PCR; TCRdb holds only in-frame clones, not every one. Clone size and V and J calls were adopted from that table, with D and trimming inferred from the DNA. This table holds roughly 140,000 clones, 76% found once. The clonotype was recovered from an elderly woman with acute or convalescent COVID-19. Sequenced sample: peripheral blood. V gene TRBV19 combines with J gene TRBJ1-1; D is ambiguous. The CDR3 here is CASSISYRVNTEAFF. The DNA of the CDR3 is TGTGCCAGTAGTATCAGTTACAGAGTGAACACTGAAGCTTTCTTT.